A selection of T cell receptor beta chains follows, all from one sample in a study of T cell changes during pregnancy in multiple sclerosis. Produced via immunoSEQ multiplex PCR; TCRdb's table is partial and in-frame only. The repertoire holds 70,000 to 80,000 clones, with 88% as singletons. Sequencing used peripheral blood, obtained before pregnancy. All receptors derive from a female donor with multiple sclerosis, enrolled in a pregnancy study. CDR3s include the opening cysteine and the closing phenylalanine or tryptophan. D genes are given only for firm matches. Expanded clones are given a class, and other clones once, few, many or no size at all.

J gene,clone size,D gene,V gene,CDR3 DNA,CDR3 protein
TRBJ2-7,-,TRBD1,TRBV7-9,TGTGCCAGCAGTCAGGGGGTTTTAACCTACGAGCAGTACTTC,CASSQGVLTYEQYF
TRBJ2-7,-,-,TRBV10-3,TGTGCCATCAGTGTGATGGGGCCGAACTCCTACGAGCAGTACTTC,CAISVMGPNSYEQYF
TRBJ2-7,-,-,TRBV27,TGTGCCAGCAGTCCCACACAGGACAGCTCCTACGAGCAGTACTTC,CASSPTQDSSYEQYF
TRBJ1-3,-,-,TRBV19,TGTGCCAGTAGTATAGACTTAAATGTCAACACCATATATTTT,CASSIDLNVNTIYF
TRBJ1-4,-,-,TRBV5-1,TGCGCCAGCAGCTTCGCGGGACTCCTTAATGAAAAACTGTTTTTT,CASSFAGLLNEKLFF
TRBJ1-2,-,TRBD1,TRBV5-5,TGTGCCAGCAGCTCCGGGGACAGAAATGGCTACACCTTC,CASSSGDRNGYTF
TRBJ2-3,-,TRBD1,TRBV6-1,TGTGCCAGCAGGGGGTTGACAGGGACCACAGATACGCAGTATTTT,CASRGLTGTTDTQYF
TRBJ2-7,-,TRBD1,TRBV7-2,TGTGCCAGCAGACCGGGACAGGGGTACGAGCAGTACTTC,CASRPGQGYEQYF
TRBJ1-5,-,-,TRBV7-6,TGTGCCAGCAGCCCGCTGGACAGTAGCAATCAGCCCCAGCATTTT,CASSPLDSSNQPQHF
TRBJ1-2,-,TRBD1,TRBV10-3,TGTGCCATCAGAAGACAGGGGGCGAACTATGGCTACACCTTC,CAIRRQGANYGYTF
TRBJ2-1,-,TRBD2,TRBV5-1,TGCGCCAGCAGCCCCATCCGGACTAGCGGGAGTTCGACCTACAATGAGCAGTTCTTC,CASSPIRTSGSSTYNEQFF
TRBJ2-2,-,-,TRBV18,TGTGCCAGCTCACCACCCCAACAGAACACCGGGGAGCTGTTTTTT,CASSPPQQNTGELFF
TRBJ2-7,-,TRBD1,TRBV5-1,TGCGCCAGCAGTTTGGACAGGTCCTACGAGCAGTACTTC,CASSLDRSYEQYF
TRBJ1-3,-,-,TRBV4-3,TGCGCCAGCAGCCAAGTGGGGGGGAGCTTCTACGGTGGCATATATTTT,CASSQVGGSFYGGIYF
TRBJ1-3,-,-,TRBV19,TGTGCCAGTAGTCCCGGCAGGATACGCTCGGACACCATATATTTT,CASSPGRIRSDTIYF
TRBJ1-1,-,-,TRBV5-6,TGTGCCAGCAGCTTGACAAGGAACACTGAAGCTTTCTTT,CASSLTRNTEAFF
TRBJ2-1,-,TRBD1,TRBV5-1,TGCGCCAGCAGCTTGGAACTCTGGGACAGCTACAATGAGCAGTTCTTC,CASSLELWDSYNEQFF
TRBJ1-6,-,-,TRBV11-1,TGTGCCAGCAGCCCAAGTGGAGCCAGGGGCGCCTATAATTCACCCCTCCACTTT,CASSPSGARGAYNSPLHF
TRBJ2-1,-,-,TRBV5-8,TGTGCCAGCAGCTTGGGGCTTGCTAGCGAGGAGCAGTTCTTC,CASSLGLASEEQFF
TRBJ1-5,-,-,TRBV11-2,TGTGCCAGCAGCTTATCAGGGGATCAGCCCCAGCATTTT,CASSLSGDQPQHF
TRBJ2-5,-,-,TRBV19,TGTGCCAGTAGTGGAACATACGGGGGAGAGACCCAGTACTTC,CASSGTYGGETQYF
TRBJ2-7,-,-,TRBV7-2,TGTGCCAGCAGTCGGAGGCGCTCATTACTCGAGCAGTACTTC,CASSRRRSLLEQYF
TRBJ1-2,-,TRBD1,TRBV6-4,TGTGCCAGCAGTGGAAGACAGGGGGATGGCTACACCTTC,CASSGRQGDGYTF
TRBJ2-3,-,-,TRBV5-1,TGCGCCAGCAAGTTTGAGGGCCAAGATACGCAGTATTTT,CASKFEGQDTQYF
TRBJ2-7,-,-,TRBV5-1,TGCGCCAGCAGCCCCGGACAGTCCTACGAGCAGTACTTC,CASSPGQSYEQYF
TRBJ2-7,-,TRBD2,TRBV6-5,TGTGCCAGCAGTTACTCCTTCGGGGGGAGCTCCTACGAGCAGTACTTC,CASSYSFGGSSYEQYF
TRBJ1-1,-,TRBD1,TRBV9,TGTGCCAGCAGCGTAGGAGGGGGCGCATACACTGAAGCTTTCTTT,CASSVGGGAYTEAFF
TRBJ2-7,-,-,TRBV2,TGTGCCAGCAGAAGGCAGGCATCCTACGAGCAGTACTTC,CASRRQASYEQYF
TRBJ1-3,-,TRBD1,TRBV2,TGTGCCAGCAGGGGACAGGGGTGGGGAAACACCATATATTTT,CASRGQGWGNTIYF
TRBJ1-2,-,-,TRBV6-4,TGTGCCAGCAGTGAGGGGGGTCTCCGGGGTTATGGCTACACCTTC,CASSEGGLRGYGYTF
TRBJ2-3,-,TRBD1,TRBV9,TGTGCCAGCAGCGTCCGGGACAGGGCCACAGATACGCAGTATTTT,CASSVRDRATDTQYF
TRBJ1-2,once,-,TRBV9,TGTGCCAGCAGCGTTCGGGGGTCTGATGGCTACACCTTC,CASSVRGSDGYTF
TRBJ2-1,-,-,TRBV18,TGTGCCAGCTCACCCGGTCCACAGGTGGATGAGCAGTTCTTC,CASSPGPQVDEQFF
TRBJ1-5,-,-,TRBV5-1,TGCGCCAGCAGTCAGGGAATGGGTCAGCCCCAGCATTTT,CASSQGMGQPQHF
TRBJ1-1,-,-,TRBV6-5,TGTGCCAGCAGTTACCGAGCAACCGGGGGGGCTTTCTTT,CASSYRATGGAFF
TRBJ1-2,-,TRBD1,TRBV7-9,TGTGCCAGCAGCTTAGCGGACAGGGGAATCTATGGCTACACCTTC,CASSLADRGIYGYTF
TRBJ1-6,-,-,TRBV18,TGTGCCAGCTCACCTGCAGGGAAAAAAAGAAATTCACCCCTCCACTTT,CASSPAGKKRNSPLHF
TRBJ1-4,once,-,TRBV7-8,TGTGCCAGCAGCTTACGTCCAGTTGCAACTAATGAAAAACTGTTTTTT,CASSLRPVATNEKLFF
TRBJ2-3,-,-,TRBV7-9,TGTGCCAGCAGCTTAGGGGGGGGGCACACAGATACGCAGTATTTT,CASSLGGGHTDTQYF
TRBJ2-1,-,-,TRBV7-6,TGTGCCAGCAGCTCCGGGAGAGGTGTCTACAATGAGCAGTTCTTC,CASSSGRGVYNEQFF
TRBJ1-1,-,-,TRBV7-3,TGTGCCAGCAGCTTAGGGGGGGATCGTACTGAAGCTTTCTTT,CASSLGGDRTEAFF
TRBJ1-2,many,-,TRBV29-1,TGCAGCGTTGGGACAGACGCTAACTATGGCTACACCTTC,CSVGTDANYGYTF
TRBJ1-1,-,-,TRBV2,TGTGCCAGCAGTGGACAGACCCCTGGCACTGAAGCTTTCTTT,CASSGQTPGTEAFF
TRBJ1-1,-,-,TRBV19,TGTGCCAGTAGTATAGTTGAGGGTCAGGACACTGAAGCTTTCTTT,CASSIVEGQDTEAFF
TRBJ1-6,-,-,TRBV9,TGTGCCAGCAGCGTAGACCCGGGGGGTTCCTATAATTCACCCCTCCACTTT,CASSVDPGGSYNSPLHF
TRBJ1-4,-,-,TRBV27,TGTGCCAGCAGCAAATGGTGGGGGCTAGAGGAAAAACTGTTTTTT,CASSKWWGLEEKLFF
TRBJ2-1,-,-,TRBV30,TGTGCCTGGAGTGTAGGCGGACTCAGCTCCTACAATGAGCAGTTCTTC,CAWSVGGLSSYNEQFF
TRBJ2-7,-,TRBD1,TRBV5-1,TGCGCCAGCAGCTACGGGGGACAGGGGGCGAGTCGGTACTTC,CASSYGGQGASRYF
TRBJ1-1,-,-,TRBV29-1,TGCAGCGCCTTACCGAGGACAGCCACTGAAGCTTTCTTT,CSALPRTATEAFF
TRBJ1-1,-,-,TRBV28,TGTGCCAGCAGTTTATTTGTCGTGAACACTGAAGCTTTCTTT,CASSLFVVNTEAFF
TRBJ2-3,once,TRBD2,TRBV7-9,TGTGCCAGCAGCTCGGGACTATTAGATACGCAGTATTTT,CASSSGLLDTQYF
TRBJ2-3,-,-,TRBV5-1,TGCGCCAGCAGCTTGGGGCAATCAGATACGCAGTATTTT,CASSLGQSDTQYF
TRBJ2-5,-,-,TRBV7-9,TGTGCCAGCAGCTTAGCGCAGGGTGTTGAGACCCAGTACTTC,CASSLAQGVETQYF